Listed here are 9 T cell receptor beta chains from one sample, sequenced in a study of shared clonotypes between healthy human individuals. This table comes from immunoSEQ multiplex PCR, and its TCRdb copy is limited to in-frame clones, with some not included. The data hold 2 million to 2.5 million clones, with roughly 90% observed a single time. Sequenced input: naive CD4+ T cells from PBMCs. The subset is: CD45RA+ positively selected. Source of these receptors: a man aged 18 to 29 in good health. Some clones in this sample may be carry-over from other donors' samples.

This clone was observed a few times. The CDR3 coding sequence is TGTGCCTGGGGTCAGGTGAAGGGCTACACCTTC. It codes for CAWGQVKGYTF. This chain links TRBV30 with TRBJ1-2; D not resolved. Trimming took off 5 bases at V and 8 bases at J, with 12 bases between the two ends. This CDR3 contains 11 residues. The germline CDR1 and CDR2 sequences are GTSNPN and SVGIG (reference sequence). The full variable domain, with the rest looked up from reference TRBV30 and TRBJ1-2, is SQTIHQWPATLVQPVGSPLSLECTVEGTSNPNLYWYRQAAGRGLQLLFYSVGIGQISSEVPQNLSASRPQDRQFILSSKKLLLSDSGFYLCAWGQVKGYTFGSGTRLTVV.

V gene TRBV19 combines with J gene TRBJ2-3, with D hard to call. CDR3 length equals 13 residues. Trimming took 10 bases from V and 3 from J, leaving 14 bases between them. Germline CDR1 reads LNHDA; CDR2 reads SQIVND (reference sequence). The CDR3 reads CATKMRATDTQYF. CDR3 in DNA: TGTGCCACCAAAATGCGCGCGACAGATACGCAGTATTTT.

V is TRBV27 and J is TRBJ2-2; tentative D call: TRBD2 (6 bases). CDR1 and CDR2 from the germline V gene are MNHEY and SMNVEV (reference sequence). With 2 bases removed from V and 8 bases from J, the gap between germline ends came to 18 bases. The CDR3 has 16 amino acids. The CDR3 sequence: CASSLGRRDSRGELFF. The DNA of the CDR3 is TGTGCCAGCAGTTTAGGGAGAAGGGACTCTCGGGGGGAGCTGTTTTTT.

Only one count was recorded for this clone. CDR3: CATQGNRGTEAFF. CDR3 bases: TGTGCCACCCAGGGTAACCGAGGGACTGAAGCTTTCTTT. The chain is built from TRBV6-6 and TRBJ1-1, with a tentative D call TRBD1 (5 bases). Germline assignment: CDR1 MNHNY and CDR2 SVGAGI (reference sequence). The CDR3 is 13 amino acids. V lost 10 bases, J lost 5 bases, and 17 bases lay in between.

The chain uses TRBV5-1 and TRBJ2-1; D could derive from TRBD1 or TRBD2 (5 bases each). The CDR3 is 15 residues long. Trimming took 0 bases from V and 3 from J, leaving 10 bases between them. CDR1 is SGHRS, CDR2 YFSETQ, per germline. This CDR3 reads CASSLGGNLYNEQFF. CDR3 DNA sequence: TGCGCCAGCAGCTTGGGGGGGAACCTCTACAATGAGCAGTTCTTC.

V usage is TRBV5-1 and J usage is TRBJ2-7; TRBD2 might be the D (5 bases). The length of the CDR3 is 15 residues. Per germline, CDR1 SGHRS and CDR2 YFSETQ. Trimming pared 4 bases from V and 4 bases from J, leaving 18 bases between. CDR3 in amino acids: CASSPSGIREYEQYF. CDR3 coding DNA: TGCGCCAGCAGCCCATCCGGGATAAGAGAGTACGAGCAGTACTTC.

V gene TRBV2 combines with J gene TRBJ2-3, with D perhaps matching TRBD2 (5 bases). V was trimmed by 8 bases and J by 5 bases, leaving 14 bases between them. The germline V gene encodes CDR1 SNHLY and CDR2 FYNNEI. This CDR3 has 13 amino acids. The chain's CDR3 is CASRTGMVDTQYF. The CDR3 DNA is TGTGCCAGCCGGACGGGGATGGTAGATACGCAGTATTTT.

The DNA of the CDR3 is TGTGCCAGCAGTTCCCTCCCGACGGTCGAGACCCAGTACTTC. This sequence encodes CASSSLPTVETQYF. The genes are TRBV6-5 and TRBJ2-5; D remains ambiguous. The V gene's germline CDR1 is MNHEY and CDR2 SVGAGI. Trimming left V 4 bases short and J 5 bases short, with 14 bases between. The CDR3 loop spans 14 amino acids.

This chain joins TRBV7-6 and TRBJ2-3; no clear D. Per the germline V gene, CDR1 is SGHVS and CDR2 is FNYEAQ. This CDR3 is 14 amino acids long. V lost 5 bases, J lost 4 bases, and 13 bases lay in between. For the CDR3, the DNA is TGTGCCAGCAGCCCAAGAATCGCAGCAGATACGCAGTATTTT. As protein: CASSPRIAADTQYF.